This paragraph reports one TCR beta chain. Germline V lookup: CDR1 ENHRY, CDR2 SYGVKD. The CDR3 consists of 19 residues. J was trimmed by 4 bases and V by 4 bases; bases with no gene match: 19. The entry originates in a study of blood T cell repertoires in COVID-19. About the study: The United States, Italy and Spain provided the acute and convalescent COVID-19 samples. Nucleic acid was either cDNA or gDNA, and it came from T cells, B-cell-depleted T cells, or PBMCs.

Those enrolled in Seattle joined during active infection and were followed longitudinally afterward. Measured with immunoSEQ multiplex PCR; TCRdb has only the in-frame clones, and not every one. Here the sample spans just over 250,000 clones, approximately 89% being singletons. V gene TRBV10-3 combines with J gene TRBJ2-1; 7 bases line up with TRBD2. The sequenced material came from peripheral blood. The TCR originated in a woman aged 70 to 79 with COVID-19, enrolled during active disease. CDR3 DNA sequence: TGTGCCATCAGTGTTGGTCAGACAACATGGGGGGGATTGTACAATGAGCAGTTCTTC. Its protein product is CAISVGQTTWGGLYNEQFF.